The entry below describes one TCR beta chain. The CDR3 contains 14 residues. The V and J ends lost 4 bases and 6 bases respectively, with 13 bases between them. Germline V gene sequence: CDR1 SEHNR, CDR2 FQNEAQ (reference sequence). This specimen belongs to a study of blood T cell repertoires in COVID-19. Generated by immunoSEQ multiplex PCR, the TCRdb table keeps only in-frame clones and is missing some. In the table there are approximately 200,000 clones, roughly 80% of which are singletons. The sample comprised peripheral blood. The clonotype comes from a woman at least 80 years old with COVID-19, enrolled during active disease. This chain connects TRBV7-9 to TRBJ1-5; possibly TRBD1 for D (6 bases). The DNA of the CDR3 is TGTGCCAGCAGCTCAAAGGGGGTTGGTCAGCCCCAGCATTTT. Translated, it gives CASSSKGVGQPQHF.